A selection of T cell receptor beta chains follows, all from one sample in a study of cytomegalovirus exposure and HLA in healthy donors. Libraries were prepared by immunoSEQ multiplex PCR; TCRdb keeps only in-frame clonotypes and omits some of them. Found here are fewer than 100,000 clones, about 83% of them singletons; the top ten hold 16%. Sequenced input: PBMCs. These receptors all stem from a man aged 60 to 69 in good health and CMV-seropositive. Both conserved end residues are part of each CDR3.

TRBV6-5	CASSSDGGVYNEQFF
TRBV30	CAWRLERGYGYTF
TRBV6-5	CASNTGSSYNSPLHF
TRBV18	CASSSLGTTASTDTQYF
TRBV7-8	CASSSGLVFNEQFF
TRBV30	CACMNTEAFF
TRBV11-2	CASGTDPIYEQYF
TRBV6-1	CASGQGKGPQHF
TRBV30	CAWIGSYNSPLHF
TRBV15	CATSRMTGGRMDSPLHF
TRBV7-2	CASSTTGGNTGELFF
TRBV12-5	CASGPPGGPQHF
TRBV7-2	CASSLYQGETQYF
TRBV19	CASISRAPGGSYTGELFF